What follows is one T cell receptor beta chain and its context. As yet, its antigen is unknown. This CDR3 is 12 amino acids long. Germline V CDR1 and CDR2: MNHNS, SASEGT. The V end was cut by 7 bases, the J end by 7 bases, with 10 bases between. The data originate from a study of CD8 T cell repertoires and HIV-1 epitope variants. Assay used: immunoSEQ multiplex PCR; TCRdb lists only in-frame clones, some missing. The sample has 4,500 to 6,000 clones, about two thirds seen once. The specimen was cultured CD8+ T cells derived from PBMCs. The chain couples TRBV6-1 to TRBJ2-2, with D tentatively TRBD1 (5 bases). The sequence came from a male donor with HIV. The DNA for the CDR3 is TGTGCCAGCAACCATAGGGGCGGGGAGCTGTTTTTT. Its translation: CASNHRGGELFF.